A selection of T cell receptor beta chains follows, all from one sample in a study of metastatic and nonmetastatic thyroid tumors. TCRdb recomputed clones from the PCR reads via MiXCR. The table shows more than 13,000 clones, with 10% to 15% occurring only once. Sequenced input: blood. All receptors come from a female donor with papillary thyroid cancer or a benign thyroid nodule (not recorded which). Some clones in this sample may be carry-over from other donors' samples. Both conserved end residues are part of each CDR3. The D gene is left open where the match is weak. Clone size is shown for a subset of rows, as once, few, many or a class of expanded clone.

clone_size j_call d_call v_call cdr3_aa cdr3_nt
many TRBJ1-2 TRBD1 TRBV13 CASSPGQGAGYGYTF TGTGCCAGCAGCCCAGGACAGGGGGCGGGCTATGGCTACACCTTC
medium-sized TRBJ1-2 - TRBV2 CASSVQVEGYTF TGTGCCAGCAGTGTACAGGTGGAAGGCTACACCTTC
- TRBJ1-5 - TRBV2 CASSVRLGSKQPQNF TGTGCCAGCAGTGTTCGACTGGGGTCGAAGCAGCCCCAGAATTTT
many TRBJ1-4 TRBD1 TRBV6-1 CASSERGLTGTVYEKLFF TGTGCCAGCAGTGAAAGGGGCCTTACCGGGACAGTATATGAAAAACTGTTTTTT
medium-sized TRBJ2-1 - TRBV6-1 CASSALSSYNEQFF TGTGCCAGCAGTGCCCTGAGCTCCTACAATGAGCAGTTCTTC
many TRBJ2-3 TRBD2 TRBV20-1 CSAKRGGTDTQYF TGCAGTGCGAAGCGGGGAGGCACAGATACGCAGTATTTT
many TRBJ2-7 TRBD2 TRBV5-4 CASSSAGTSGASYEQYF TGTGCCAGCAGCTCCGCCGGGACTAGCGGGGCCAGCTACGAGCAGTACTTC
few TRBJ1-2 - TRBV6-2/TRBV6-3 CANSCQGTGYTF TGTGCCAACAGTTGTCAGGGAACTGGCTACACCTTC
- TRBJ1-5 TRBD1 TRBV4-1 CASSLRTGRNQPQHF TGCGCCAGCAGCCTCCGGACAGGGCGAAATCAGCCCCAGCATTTT
- TRBJ2-7 TRBD2 TRBV5-1 CASSLGPGGEQYF TGCGCCAGCAGCTTGGGACCGGGGGGCGAGCAGTACTTC
many TRBJ1-3 - TRBV7-9 CASSLGQGSGNTIYF TGTGCCAGCAGCTTGGGCCAGGGATCTGGAAACACCATATATTTT
many TRBJ2-1 - TRBV18 CASSPRDKIHNEQFF TGTGCCAGCTCACCACGCGACAAGATCCACAATGAGCAGTTCTTC
many TRBJ2-7 TRBD1 TRBV2 CAIRMTGGGYEQYF TGTGCCATCCGAATGACAGGGGGAGGCTACGAGCAGTACTTC
- TRBJ2-3 - TRBV27 CASSFSDTQYF TGTGCCAGCAGTTTCTCAGATACGCAGTATTTT
few TRBJ2-1 - TRBV24-1 CATSDLRTDTEQFF TGTGCCACCAGTGATCTCCGGACAGATACTGAGCAGTTCTTC
many TRBJ2-2 TRBD1 TRBV2 CASNWDRNTGELFF TGTGCCAGCAATTGGGACAGAAACACCGGGGAGCTGTTTTTT
- TRBJ1-2 TRBD1 TRBV19 CASSITQGGNYGYTF TGTGCCAGTAGTATCACACAGGGGGGAAACTATGGCTACACCTTC
many TRBJ1-4 - TRBV12-3/TRBV12-4 CASTLRGYNEKLFF TGTGCCAGCACCTTGCGAGGGTATAATGAAAAACTGTTTTTT
many TRBJ2-5 - TRBV14 CASSQEQGLPHKTQYF TGTGCCAGCAGCCAAGAACAGGGCCTACCTCACAAGACCCAGTACTTC
medium-sized TRBJ2-7 - TRBV5-1 CASSSGTLSEQYF TGCGCCAGCAGTAGCGGTACTTTAAGCGAGCAGTACTTC
many TRBJ2-5 - TRBV7-2 CASSLALRGSGNGETQYF TGTGCCAGCAGCTTAGCCCTCCGCGGGTCTGGCAACGGAGAGACCCAGTACTTC
- TRBJ1-1 - TRBV20-1 CCARGAGDTEAFF TGCTGTGCTAGAGGAGCAGGCGACACTGAAGCTTTCTTT
- TRBJ2-3 TRBD1 TRBV6-1 CASTGTGGWTDTQYF TGTGCCAGCACGGGGACAGGGGGCTGGACAGATACGCAGTATTTT
many TRBJ2-5 TRBD2 TRBV18 CASSPGRGGPTQYF TGTGCCAGCTCACCCGGCCGGGGGGGACCCACCCAGTACTTC
- TRBJ2-7 - TRBV9 CASSPGGTWIHEQYF TGTGCCAGCAGCCCAGGGGGGACATGGATCCACGAGCAGTACTTC
many TRBJ1-4 - TRBV5-1 CASSPMGRVGGEKLFF TGCGCCAGCAGCCCCATGGGACGGGTCGGTGGTGAAAAACTGTTTTTT
many TRBJ2-7 - TRBV5-4 CASSLAGQTYEQYF TGTGCCAGCAGCTTGGCCGGACAAACCTACGAGCAGTACTTC
medium-sized TRBJ2-7 - TRBV6-1 CASRDGYERYF TGTGCCAGCAGGGATGGGTATGAACGATACTTC
- TRBJ2-2 - TRBV7-9 CASSLEGVGGELFF TGTGCCAGCAGCTTAGAGGGAGTTGGCGGGGAGCTGTTTTTT
- TRBJ2-6 TRBD2 TRBV28 CASSLTRRGVSGF TGTGCAAGCAGTTTGACGCGACGGGGGGTCTCAGGGTTC
many TRBJ2-3 - TRBV7-8 CASSLEGVARDTQYF TGTGCCAGCAGCTTAGAAGGTGTGGCCCGCGATACGCAGTATTTT
many TRBJ2-5 - TRBV6-1 CASSDRLGWGETQYF TGTGCCAGCAGTGACCGTTTGGGCTGGGGGGAGACCCAGTACTTC
many TRBJ1-4 - TRBV20-1 CSAQDSPNEKLFF TGCAGTGCTCAAGACAGCCCTAATGAAAAACTGTTTTTT
many TRBJ1-1 TRBD1 TRBV19 CASSGGQLNTEAFF TGTGCCAGTAGCGGGGGACAGTTGAACACTGAAGCTTTCTTT
- TRBJ1-1 - TRBV6-1 CASSDRFGAFF TGTGCCAGCAGTGACAGATTTGGCGCTTTCTTT
medium-sized TRBJ2-7 - TRBV20-1 CSARDNQGTYEQYF TGCAGTGCTAGAGATAATCAGGGGACCTACGAGCAGTACTTC
many TRBJ2-3 - TRBV2 CASSEDSSFTDTQYF TGTGCCAGCAGTGAGGACAGCTCCTTCACAGATACGCAGTATTTT
many TRBJ2-1 TRBD2 TRBV5-6 CASSSPGLAEAYNEQFF TGTGCCAGCAGCTCCCCGGGACTAGCGGAGGCCTACAATGAGCAGTTCTTC
many TRBJ2-5 - TRBV7-8 CASSLRGQETQYF TGTGCCAGCAGCTTAAGGGGCCAAGAGACCCAGTACTTC
few TRBJ2-1 - TRBV20-1 CSARDRSSHYNEQFF TGCAGTGCTAGAGATCGCTCTAGCCACTACAATGAGCAGTTCTTC
medium-sized TRBJ2-7 - TRBV6-1 CASSVVGQNEQYF TGTGCCAGCAGTGTCGTAGGGCAGAACGAGCAGTACTTC
many TRBJ2-5 TRBD2 TRBV3-1 CASSQDRSRAGEREETQYF TGTGCCAGCAGCCAAGATCGAAGCCGAGCGGGGGAACGGGAGGAGACCCAGTACTTC
- TRBJ2-1 - TRBV7-6 CAISLARWPGNEQFF TGTGCCATCAGCTTAGCTCGGTGGCCGGGCAATGAGCAGTTCTTC
medium-sized TRBJ2-2 - TRBV6-1 CASRGPGLLNTGELFF TGTGCCAGCAGAGGACCGGGACTCCTGAACACCGGGGAGCTGTTTTTT
- TRBJ2-3 TRBD1 TRBV6-2/TRBV6-3 CAHWGQSRRVYTDTQYF TGTGCCCACTGGGGACAGTCGAGGCGGGTCTACACAGATACGCAGTATTTT
many TRBJ2-3 TRBD2 TRBV5-4 CASSLWGLAGFTDTQYF TGTGCCAGCAGCTTGTGGGGACTAGCGGGGTTCACAGATACGCAGTATTTT
- TRBJ2-7 - TRBV20-1 CSARGLGGYEQYF TGTAGTGCTAGAGGACTAGGGGGCTACGAGCAGTACTTC
many TRBJ2-5 - TRBV27 CASSLGWEETQYF TGTGCCAGCAGTTTAGGTTGGGAAGAGACCCAGTACTTC
- TRBJ2-7 - TRBV27 CASKSVTGSIYDQYF TGTGCCAGCAAATCTGTAACAGGATCCATCTACGATCAGTACTTC